This record covers a single TCR beta chain. This sample was taken from a study of blood T cell repertoires in COVID-19. Whole-study context: From T cells, B-cell-depleted T cells, or PBMCs came the material, which was cDNA or gDNA.

In the original processing: Cell counts per sample came from amplifying reference gene primers. Sequencing was performed with immunoSEQ multiplex PCR; in TCRdb, only in-frame clones are kept and a portion is missing. V, J and clone size are taken as reported in that table, and D and trimming were inferred from the DNA itself. The sample has about 97,000 clones, about 83% seen once. The CDR3 extends over 15 amino acids. V was clipped by 2 bases and J by 3 bases, with 11 bases between them. Germline CDR1 and CDR2: MNHEY and SVGAGI. This chain connects TRBV6-5 to TRBJ2-1; the D gene is possibly TRBD2 (5 bases). The TCR was taken from a human donor in a cohort sampled during active COVID-19. Sample: peripheral blood. CDR3 residues: CASSYERTGYNEQFF. The CDR3 DNA is TGTGCCAGCAGTTACGAGCGGACTGGCTACAATGAGCAGTTCTTC.